What follows are 16 T cell receptor beta chains derived from one specimen sequenced in a study of Ad26.COV2.S vaccination and SARS-CoV-2 variants. Sequencing used immunoSEQ multiplex PCR; TCRdb keeps in-frame clones, though not all of them. The sample lists about 390,000 clones, around 93% seen once, with around 1.7% in the top ten. Indicated treatment: some 19 received Ad26.COV2.S at low or high dose, single or two shots; several received placebo; per-sample allocation not given. Day 63 following the first vaccine or placebo injection was when the samples were taken. The material was peripheral blood, obtained in a trial of Ad26.COV2.S vaccine versus placebo. These receptor sequences come from a person aged 18 to 59 who received the Ad26.COV2.S COVID-19 vaccine or a placebo.

The chain is built from TRBV30 and TRBJ2-7, with D possibly being TRBD1 (7 bases). Germline V gene data show CDR1 as GTSNPN and CDR2 as SVGIG (reference sequence). The CDR3 length is 15 residues. Deletions cut 2 bases from V and 2 bases from J, with 16 bases between. The chain's CDR3 is CAWSSRRDRPYEQYF. DNA of the CDR3: TGTGCCTGGAGTTCCCGGCGGGACAGACCCTACGAGCAGTACTTC.

The chain carries TRBV9 and TRBJ1-1, with D perhaps TRBD1 (5 bases). The CDR3 contains 14 residues. V was trimmed by 4 bases and J by 7 bases, leaving 17 bases between them. Per germline, CDR1 SGDLS and CDR2 YYNGEE. CDR3 sequence reads: CASSPNQGYGEAFF. CDR3 nucleotides: TGTGCCAGCAGCCCAAATCAGGGTTATGGTGAAGCTTTCTTT.

The rearrangement links TRBV5-1 to TRBJ1-2; 7 nucleotides align to TRBD1. The germline gives CDR1 SGHRS, CDR2 YFSETQ. CDR3 size: 16 residues. J was trimmed by 0 bases and V by 1 base; bases with no gene match: 6. The CDR3 here is CASSLSPTGANYGYTF. The CDR3 region has the DNA TGCGCCAGCAGCTTGTCTCCTACAGGGGCTAACTATGGCTACACCTTC.

The chain links TRBV7-2 to TRBJ2-5; 9 bases are a match to TRBD2. The CDR3 is 17 residues long. Germline-derived CDR1 and CDR2 are SGHTA and FQGNSA. The V gene end was trimmed by 0 bases and the J gene end by 5 bases; junction bases not matched to a gene: 10. CDR3 sequence (DNA): TGTGCCAGCAGCTTAGCCGTGATCGCGGGGGGGGTGGAGACCCAGTACTTC. Protein product: CASSLAVIAGGVETQYF.

The genes are TRBV6-5 and TRBJ1-1, with a tentative D call TRBD1 (6 bases). The CDR3 is 14 amino acids. Germline values: CDR1 MNHEY, CDR2 SVGAGI. The V end was cut by 7 bases, the J end by 4 bases, with 16 bases between. The CDR3 DNA follows: TGTGCCAGCACCGCACGAGGAGGGGGCACTGAAGCTTTCTTT. Amino acids: CASTARGGGTEAFF.

This chain links TRBV29-1 with TRBJ2-2, with 7 bases matching TRBD1. Per the germline V gene, CDR1 is SQVTM and CDR2 is ANQGSEA. CDR3 length: 15 residues. Trimming at V came to 2 bases and at J to 2 bases, leaving 5 bases not matched to a gene. The chain's CDR3 is CSVESDRTNTGELFF. CDR3 nucleotides: TGCAGCGTTGAATCGGACAGGACCAACACCGGGGAGCTGTTTTTT.

This chain connects TRBV10-3 to TRBJ1-1; D is unclear. CDR1 is ENHRY, CDR2 SYGVKD, per germline. V lost 2 bases, J lost 3 bases, and 4 bases lay in between. The CDR3 covers 12 residues. The CDR3 DNA is TGTGCCATCAGTGAGGGGGACACTGAAGCTTTCTTT. This translates into CAISEGDTEAFF.

This clone was seen a single time. The chain has TRBV11-2 and TRBJ1-6, with 7 bases fitting TRBD1. CDR3 length: 15 amino acids. Germline-derived CDR1 and CDR2 are SGHAT and FQNNGV. Germline trimming cut 5 bases from V and 3 bases from J; bases unmatched to any gene: 4. The CDR3 is CASSQGGVYNSPLHF. In nucleotides, the CDR3 is TGTGCCAGCAGCCAGGGGGGTGTCTATAATTCACCCCTCCACTTT.

This clone was recorded once. The rearrangement uses TRBV28 and TRBJ2-3, with D uncertain. This CDR3 contains 14 residues. V was pared by 5 bases and J by 2 bases, with 11 bases between. Looked up from germline, CDR1 is MDHEN and CDR2 is SYDVKM. DNA for the CDR3: TGTGCCAGCAGTCATGGACCCGTCACAGATACGCAGTATTTT. This sequence encodes CASSHGPVTDTQYF.

Points on this clone: Other DNA variants within this sample encode the same CDR3. CDR3: CASSTSTGNYGYTF. CDR3 sequence (DNA): TGCGCCAGCAGCACCTCAACAGGGAACTATGGCTACACCTTC. The chain is built from TRBV5-1 and TRBJ1-2; D might be TRBD1 (6 bases). The V end lost 4 bases, the J end lost 2 bases, and 12 bases lay between the germline ends. Germline assignment: CDR1 SGHRS and CDR2 YFSETQ. The CDR3 is made up of 14 amino acids.

V is TRBV27 and J is TRBJ2-3, with D hard to call. V was trimmed by 0 bases and J by 5 bases, leaving 6 bases between them. The CDR3 is made up of 13 amino acids. Germline CDR1 reads MNHEY; CDR2 reads SMNVEV (reference sequence). The CDR3 loop reads CASSLSAVDTQYF. The DNA of the CDR3 is TGTGCCAGCAGTTTATCGGCCGTAGATACGCAGTATTTT.

The chain uses TRBV4-3 and TRBJ2-3; either TRBD1 or TRBD2 may fit D (5 bases each). The CDR3 is made up of 14 amino acids. CDR1 LGHNA and CDR2 YSLEER come from the germline V gene. V shed 4 bases and J shed 0 bases, with 8 bases lying between them. The CDR3 reads CASSRRDSTDTQYF. CDR3 bases: TGCGCCAGCAGCCGTCGGGACAGCACAGATACGCAGTATTTT.

The gene calls are TRBV7-7 and TRBJ2-2; 9 bases agree with TRBD1. V shed 1 base, J shed 5 bases, and the junction held 11 bases outside the gene matches. Germline CDR1 and CDR2: SSHAT and FNYEAQ (reference sequence). The CDR3 has 18 residues. CDR3 bases: TGTGCCAGCAGCTTAGGTTTCGCGGGACAGGGCTGGACCGGGGAGCTGTTTTTT. It specifies CASSLGFAGQGWTGELFF. Full variable domain (remainder filled in from reference TRBV7-7 and TRBJ2-2): GAGVSQSPRYKVTKRGQDVTLRCDPISSHATLYWYQQALGQGPEFLTYFNYEAQPDKSGLPSDRFSAERPEGSISTLTIQRTEQRDSAMYRCASSLGFAGQGWTGELFFGEGSRLTVL.

The CDR3 region is CASSPDRTNYEQYF. The CDR3 DNA reads TGTGCCAGCAGCCCGGACAGGACGAACTACGAGCAGTACTTC. The chain combines TRBV5-4 with TRBJ2-7; 7 nucleotides agree with TRBD1. Germline V gene lookup returns CDR1 SGHNT and CDR2 YYREEE (reference sequence). Trimming removed 4 bases from V and 3 bases from J; junction bases left unmatched: 7. The CDR3 length is 14 residues.

V is TRBV19 and J is TRBJ2-1, with TRBD2 as a possible D gene (7 bases). Per germline, CDR1 LNHDA and CDR2 SQIVND (reference sequence). The CDR3 is made up of 13 amino acids. The V gene lost 7 bases and the J gene lost 6 bases, with 13 bases spanning the gap. The CDR3, as DNA: TGTGCCAGTATAGGGGGGGGAGGCAATGAGCAGTTCTTC. It codes for CASIGGGGNEQFF.

The genes are TRBV9 and TRBJ1-1; 7 nucleotides agree with TRBD1. The V gene end was trimmed by 2 bases and the J gene end by 5 bases; junction bases not matched to a gene: 6. Germline-derived CDR1 and CDR2 are SGDLS and YYNGEE. This CDR3 region has 14 residues. CDR3 coding DNA: TGTGCCAGCAGCGTCCAGGGGGGGTGGACTGAAGCTTTCTTT. It yields the protein CASSVQGGWTEAFF. The whole variable domain, remainder taken from reference TRBV9 and TRBJ1-1, is DSGVTQTPKHLITATGQRVTLRCSPRSGDLSVYWYQQSLDQGLQFLIQYYNGEERAKGNILERFSAQQFPDLHSELNLSSLELGDSALYFCASSVQGGWTEAFFGQGTRLTVV.